This T cell receptor beta chain was retrieved from a study of post-analysis software for immune sequencing data. Overall study context: Disease courses included relapsing-remitting, secondary progressive and progressive-relapsing multiple sclerosis. Study-wide findings and caveats: TRBV segments more frequent in patients than in controls numbered roughly 5 and included TRBV5-6, TRBV5-1 and TRBV20-1.

A word on this clonotype: Its target is unknown.

From germline, CDR1 is MGHRA and CDR2 YSYEKL. V shed 4 bases, J shed 7 bases, and the junction held 15 bases outside the gene matches. This CDR3 is 18 amino acids long. The TCR beta cDNA libraries carried unique molecular identifiers. Input of about 0.9 to 10 million T cells yielded a few hundred thousand cDNA molecules. TCRdb re-called the PCR reads with MiXCR, one entry per CDR3 protein. The sample lists 430,000 or so distinct CDR3 sequences, approximately 38% occurring once. The rearrangement links TRBV4-1 to TRBJ2-1, with 11 bases lining up with TRBD2. The TCR comes from a girl aged 2 to 9 with multiple sclerosis. The sequencing sample was made of blood. CDR3 region: CASSPLAIAGGPGNEQFF. CDR3 coding DNA: TGCGCCAGCAGCCCCCTCGCTATAGCGGGAGGGCCGGGAAATGAGCAGTTCTTC.